Listed below are T cell receptor beta chains from one sample, sequenced in a study of cytomegalovirus exposure and HLA in healthy donors. Generated by immunoSEQ multiplex PCR, the TCRdb table keeps only in-frame clones and is missing some. Among some 96,000 clones listed, 55% to 75% were seen once. Specimen: PBMCs. Receptor source: a man between 60 and 75 years old in good health and CMV-seronegative. CDR3s include the opening cysteine and the closing phenylalanine or tryptophan. The D gene is left open where the match is weak. Size is omitted from some rows. Given values are once, few, many or a class for expanded clones.

length,D,J,size,V,DNA,CDR3
12,NA,TRBJ2-1,NA,TRBV7-9,TGTGCCAGCAGCCCCACCTACAATGAGCAGTTCTTC,CASSPTYNEQFF
14,TRBD1,TRBJ1-6,NA,TRBV4-1,TGCACCAGCAGCCCCGGACAGGGAGAATCACCCCTCCACTTT,CTSSPGQGESPLHF
14,TRBD2,TRBJ2-1,NA,TRBV7-6,TGTGCCAGCAGCTTAGCACTAGCGGTGAATGAGCAGTTCTTC,CASSLALAVNEQFF
13,NA,TRBJ1-4,NA,TRBV2,TGTGCCAGTCAGGGATCATCTAATGAAAAACTGTTTTTT,CASQGSSNEKLFF
15,TRBD1,TRBJ2-7,NA,TRBV2,TGTGCCAGCAGTGCCCGACAGGGGGTTACCTACGAGCAGTACTTC,CASSARQGVTYEQYF
16,TRBD2,TRBJ2-3,NA,TRBV5-1,TGCGCCAGCAGCGCCCCGAACAGCGGGGGCACAGATACGCAGTATTTT,CASSAPNSGGTDTQYF
15,TRBD1,TRBJ2-2,NA,TRBV6-4,TGTGCCAGCAGTGGCCAGACAGGGACCACCGGGGAGCTGTTTTTT,CASSGQTGTTGELFF
15,TRBD2,TRBJ2-3,NA,TRBV6-5,TGTGCCAGCAGGGTAGCGGGAGTTTGGACAGATACGCAGTATTTT,CASRVAGVWTDTQYF
12,NA,TRBJ2-7,NA,TRBV5-1,TGCGCCAGCAGCTTTGGCAGCTACGAGCAGTACTTC,CASSFGSYEQYF
14,NA,TRBJ1-1,NA,TRBV5-1,TGCGCCAGCAGCTTGCACAGGGCGAACACTGAAGCTTTCTTT,CASSLHRANTEAFF
15,NA,TRBJ2-5,NA,TRBV6-6,TGTGCCAGCAGACCCGGGACTGTCTCTCAAGGGACCCAGTACTTC,CASRPGTVSQGTQYF
15,TRBD1,TRBJ1-6,NA,TRBV11-2,TGTGCCAGCAGCCGGACAGGGGCGGTTAGTTCACCCCTCCACTTT,CASSRTGAVSSPLHF
15,NA,TRBJ1-2,NA,TRBV5-6,TGTGCCAGCAGGGGGGGGGAGCTGGGGAGCTATGGCTACACCTTC,CASRGGELGSYGYTF
14,NA,TRBJ2-1,many,TRBV9,TGTGCCAGCAGCGTAGTATTAGGTCAGGGTGAGCAGTTCTTC,CASSVVLGQGEQFF
15,NA,TRBJ2-5,NA,TRBV15,TGTGCCACCAGCAGAGATTCGTCACTTGAGAGGACCCAGTACTTC,CATSRDSSLERTQYF